This entry lists 12 T cell receptor beta chains sequenced from one sample in a study of cytomegalovirus exposure and HLA in healthy donors. Primers included in the PCR were 60 Vbeta and 13 Jbeta primers. TCRdb keeps only in-frame clones here, not all; method: immunoSEQ multiplex PCR. The table has about 110,000 clones, approximately 70% seen once. What was sequenced was PBMCs. The receptors stem from a man aged 25-40 years in good health and CMV-seropositive.

This CDR3 reads CASSPPAWTGSEQYF. The CDR3 nucleotides are TGTGCCAGCTCACCACCTGCCTGGACAGGGAGCGAGCAGTACTTC. The V call is TRBV18, the J call TRBJ2-7; TRBD1 matches at 8 bases. Per germline, CDR1 KGHSH and CDR2 LQKENI. The ends lost 0 bases at V and 6 bases at J; junction bases unmatched: 7. The CDR3 spans 15 residues.

V is TRBV4-1 and J is TRBJ1-2; D is unresolved. With 6 bases removed from V and 2 bases from J, the gap between germline ends came to 19 bases. This CDR3 spans 16 amino acids. CDR1 is MGHRA and CDR2 is YSYEKL in the germline V gene. The CDR3: CASSPTASRANYGYTF. The CDR3 DNA is TGCGCCAGCAGTCCTACCGCTTCGAGGGCAAACTATGGCTACACCTTC.

The rearrangement uses TRBV7-2 and TRBJ2-1; 7 bases match TRBD2. From germline, CDR1 is SGHTA and CDR2 FQGNSA. This CDR3 has 15 residues. V lost 9 bases, J lost 0 bases, and 8 bases stayed unmatched. This CDR3 is CARALSGNSYNEQFF. As DNA, the CDR3 is TGTGCCAGGGCTTTGAGCGGGAACTCCTACAATGAGCAGTTCTTC.

The genes are TRBV5-1 and TRBJ1-4; no reliable D call. This CDR3 is built from 13 residues. V was pared by 5 bases and J by 0 bases, with 5 bases between. Germline V lookup: CDR1 SGHRS, CDR2 YFSETQ. This CDR3 is CASRASTNEKLFF. The CDR3 coding sequence is TGCGCCAGCAGGGCATCAACTAATGAAAAACTGTTTTTT. The full variable domain, in which reference TRBV5-1 and TRBJ1-4 provide the parts outside the CDR3, is KAGVTQTPRYLIKTRGQQVTLSCSPISGHRSVSWYQQTPGQGLQFLFEYFSETQRNKGNFPGRFSGRQFSNSRSEMNVSTLELGDSALYLCASRASTNEKLFFGSGTQLSVL.

In nucleotides, the CDR3 is TGTGCCAGCAGCTTGGCAGGGGGAAGAAACACCATATATTTT. It specifies CASSLAGGRNTIYF. The chain couples TRBV5-8 to TRBJ1-3, with 7 bases that match TRBD1. CDR1 and CDR2 from the germline V gene are SGHTS and YDEGEE. V gave up 0 bases and J gave up 5 bases; unmatched junction bases: 2. The CDR3 sequence is 14 residues long.

The V and J genes are TRBV7-2 and TRBJ2-4, with unresolved D. This CDR3 contains 12 residues. The V end lost 4 bases, the J end lost 7 bases, and 8 bases lay between the germline ends. In germline, CDR1 is SGHTA, CDR2 FQGNSA. The CDR3 loop is CASSSGPNIQYF. CDR3 nucleotides: TGTGCCAGCAGCTCAGGTCCTAACATTCAGTACTTC.

The chain joins TRBV4-3 to TRBJ2-3; the D gene is possibly TRBD1 (6 bases). The length of the CDR3 is 19 residues. Germline CDR1 reads LGHNA; CDR2 reads YSLEER. V shed 3 bases and J shed 5 bases, with 27 bases lying between them. The CDR3 DNA is TGCGCCAGCAGCCACCGCCAGTGGGGACACATAAACGAACAAGATACGCAGTATTTT. Protein product: CASSHRQWGHINEQDTQYF.

J is TRBJ2-5 and V is TRBV23-1; 8 bases match TRBD1. TRBV23-1 is marked as an open reading frame, function uncertain. V shed 5 bases, J shed 2 bases, and the junction held 13 bases outside the gene matches. This CDR3 comprises 17 residues. CDR3 residues: CASSSLGPGQVQETQYF. In DNA form, the CDR3 reads TGCGCCAGCAGTTCCCTAGGCCCGGGACAGGTACAAGAGACCCAGTACTTC.

Only a few counts were recorded for this clone. This sequence joins TRBV4-2 and TRBJ1-5; D is possibly TRBD1 (6 bases). From germline, CDR1 is LGHNA and CDR2 YNFKEQ. CDR3 length: 14 residues. Between the trimmed V and J ends, which lost 7 bases and 3 bases, there was a span of 13 bases. Here the CDR3 DNA reads TGTGCCAGCAAACAGGGACCCACCAATCAGCCCCAGCATTTT. Residues: CASKQGPTNQPQHF.

This clone came up a few times. V usage is TRBV29-1 and J usage is TRBJ2-4; TRBD1 aligns across 8 bases. Germline-derived CDR1 and CDR2 are SQVTM and ANQGSEA. Unmatched junction bases numbered 10, after V lost 5 bases and J lost 4 bases. The CDR3 consists of 15 residues. Written as DNA, the CDR3 is TGCAGCGTTACCTGGACAGGGAAGATGAAAAACATTCAGTACTTC. Translated: CSVTWTGKMKNIQYF.

The gene calls are TRBV10-3 and TRBJ1-4; 8 bases align to TRBD1. Looked up from germline, CDR1 is ENHRY and CDR2 is SYGVKD. There are 13 residues in the CDR3. Losses at the gene ends were 11 bases for V and 5 bases for J; bases not matched to a gene: 7. The CDR3 loop reads CAASTGENEKLFF. The DNA for the CDR3 is TGTGCCGCCTCGACAGGGGAGAATGAAAAACTGTTTTTT.

The rearrangement uses TRBV5-1 and TRBJ2-5, with D possibly matching TRBD2 (6 bases). Germline V gene data show CDR1 as SGHRS and CDR2 as YFSETQ. Trimming stripped 2 bases from V and 4 bases from J, with 15 bases between. This CDR3 spans 15 amino acids. The CDR3 DNA follows: TGCGCCAGCAGCTTCGGGAGTCAGGGCGCAGAGACCCAGTACTTC. Amino acid sequence: CASSFGSQGAETQYF.